This T cell receptor beta chain derives from a study of CD8 T cells in ankylosing spondylitis (dated by TCRdb to 2016 to 2017). With respect to the entire study: The study profiled T cell receptor beta repertoires in healthy donors and ankylosing spondylitis patients to find disease-linked TCR variants. In total, the full study cohort was made up of over a hundred healthy donors and approximately 24 ankylosing spondylitis patients. Peripheral blood samples were taken, and synovial fluid was additionally collected from ankylosing spondylitis patients.

This clonotype was observed at least ten times. Its specific antigen is unknown. No base qualities exist here, and no much larger clone lies one base off it. The instrument given in TCRdb is Illumina HiSeq 2500. TCR beta libraries were prepared by quantitative 5'-RACE with molecular barcodes. From the authors' description of their analysis: To identify disease-linked TCR variants, a new computational method was used, one built on a probabilistic model of VDJ rearrangement. The raw public data were reprocessed by TCRdb itself: fastp quality trimming at Q25, MiXCR clonotype calling, in-frame beta chains only. Each CDR3 protein appears once, grouped with its most common genes and DNA. Here the V and J calls rest on TCRdb's processing, not on the authors' analysis. The sample includes around 300,000 distinct CDR3 sequences, with about 20% observed a single time. Roughly 3.4% of the sample comes from the top ten.

V is clipped by 3 bases and J by 3 bases, and the sequence between their germline boundaries is 3 bases long. CDR1 SQVTM and CDR2 ANQGSEA are derived from the germline V gene. Taken from cysteine to phenylalanine, the CDR3 has 11 residues. The retained sequence is limited to the CDR3, 33 bases, with the frame set at the first base. Paper-wide results and their limitations: Some motif variants were previously reported in synovial fluid and blood of reactive arthritis patients, suggesting common disease-initiation mechanisms. According to the report, matched synovial fluid samples from ankylosing spondylitis patients were significantly enriched for the disease-linked clones. In peripheral blood, the disease-linked clones were found at relatively low frequencies and had a CD8+ phenotype. A TCR beta motif of several highly homologous amino acid variants appeared characteristic of blood from ankylosing spondylitis patients.

This sequence originates from a female donor with ankylosing spondylitis or in good health (not recorded which). Source material: blood, either unsorted or a sorted T cell fraction (not recorded which). The chain joins TRBV29-1 to TRBJ2-4, with the D gene too uncertain to name. The CDR3 reads as follows: CSVEVKNIQYF. The base sequence is TGCAGCGTTGAGGTCAAAAACATTCAGTACTTC.